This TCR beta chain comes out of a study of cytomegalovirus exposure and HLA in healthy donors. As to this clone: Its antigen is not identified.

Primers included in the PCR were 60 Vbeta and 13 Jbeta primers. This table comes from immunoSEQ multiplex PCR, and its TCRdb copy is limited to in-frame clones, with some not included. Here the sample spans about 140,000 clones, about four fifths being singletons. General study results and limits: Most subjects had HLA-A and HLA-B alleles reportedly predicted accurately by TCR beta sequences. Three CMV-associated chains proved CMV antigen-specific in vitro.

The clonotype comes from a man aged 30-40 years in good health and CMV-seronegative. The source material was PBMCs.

CDR3 in DNA: TGTGCCAGCAGTTTAGTGGGGACAGGAGGCGAGCAGTACTTC. It is translated as CASSLVGTGGEQYF. This chain joins TRBV27 and TRBJ2-7; 8 nucleotides agree with TRBD1. The CDR3 consists of 14 residues. After removal of 2 bases from V and 6 bases from J, the junction contained 6 bases not matched to a gene. Germline V gene lookup returns CDR1 MNHEY and CDR2 SMNVEV (reference sequence).